The T cell receptor beta chain under discussion was sequenced for a study of T cells after yellow fever vaccination (dated by TCRdb to between 2018 and 2021). In terms of the full investigation: Libraries from fractions with low cell numbers were prepared with the SMART-Seq v4 Ultra Low Input RNA kit. To track T-cell clones before and after primary and booster YFV17D yellow fever vaccination, bulk TCR alpha and beta repertoires were sequenced longitudinally. Two healthy male donors, one aged 18 to 30 and one aged 30 to 40 years, were included in the cohort. Bulk PBMC replicates and cell subsets were isolated from blood drawn at multiple timepoints before and after both primary and secondary immunization.

V has 0 bases trimmed and J has 4 bases trimmed; junction bases matching no gene number 5. The CDR1 and CDR2 encoded by the germline V gene are LGHNA and YSLEER. The CDR3 measures 16 amino acids from cysteine to phenylalanine. The only DNA kept is the CDR3, 48 bases in frame from the first base. Overall study results and their limits: A small share of clonotypes occurred in both CD4 and CD8 compartments, likely arising from convergent recombination. Compared with the primary T-cell response, the secondary T-cell response was weaker but faster, peaking on day 5 rather than day 15. Most clones expanded after primary vaccination (almost 98% of CD4 and over 80% of CD8) were re-detected after the booster, suggesting that broad memory maintenance occurred. Only a couple of donors were included in the study, so the extent to which the findings can be generalized is limited. Computational filtering was required because FACS-sorted repertoires could contain abundant contaminating clonotypes from the bulk population.

The treatment or condition label corresponds to: live attenuated yellow fever vaccine strain. PBMCs were isolated from peripheral blood using a standard Ficoll-Paque protocol. Dynabeads CD4 and CD8 positive selection kits were used to isolate CD4 and CD8 T-cell fractions. TriZol was used to extract RNA from bulk PBMCs, from CD4 and CD8 fractions, and from dextramer-positive and dextramer-negative fractions. The sample was run on an Illumina NovaSeq 6000. TCR cDNA was synthesized by 5'RACE template switching, through which a universal primer site and unique molecular identifiers were introduced. Priming of cDNA synthesis was performed from both the TCR alpha and TCR beta constant segments. Library amplification used two PCR steps, and the second PCR step added sample barcodes and sequencing adapters. Sequencing of libraries was done on Illumina HiSeq 2500 (2x100 bp) or NovaSeq (2x150 bp). As for the authors' bioinformatics: MIGEC was used to demultiplex reads and collapse the reads into UMI consensus sequences, and MiXCR was used for V(D)J alignment. Clonotypes responding to the vaccine were identified with edgeR on replicate PBMC samples, with the criteria of FDR below 0.01 and a log2 fold change above 5 up to day 15. CD4 or CD8 identity was assigned to each bulk clonotype according to whether the clonotype was present at higher abundance in the sequenced CD4 repertoire or the sequenced CD8 repertoire. TCRdb took the public reads, trimmed them with fastp at Q25, ran MiXCR for clone calling and kept in-frame beta chains. Each record represents a unique CDR3 protein, reported with the most common genes and DNA among its rows. The V and J calls were not made by the authors but by TCRdb's processing. This sample has some 160,000 distinct CDR3 sequences in its table, and over 7% of those were observed once. Roughly a third of the sample is in the top ten clones.

This clonotype was observed many times. Its antigen is currently not known. No base quality information exists; no much larger clone differs at one position. The sequence joins TRBV4-3 to TRBJ2-1, with 8 junctional bases fitting TRBD2. The sequence derives from a man aged 18 to 30 who received the YFV17D yellow fever vaccine. The material sequenced was CD8+ T cells sorted from PBMCs, taken 45 days after the yellow fever booster vaccination. The sequence in DNA is TGCGCCAGCAGCCAAGAGGAGGGACTAGAGTACAATGAGCAGTTCTTC. It specifies CASSQEEGLEYNEQFF.